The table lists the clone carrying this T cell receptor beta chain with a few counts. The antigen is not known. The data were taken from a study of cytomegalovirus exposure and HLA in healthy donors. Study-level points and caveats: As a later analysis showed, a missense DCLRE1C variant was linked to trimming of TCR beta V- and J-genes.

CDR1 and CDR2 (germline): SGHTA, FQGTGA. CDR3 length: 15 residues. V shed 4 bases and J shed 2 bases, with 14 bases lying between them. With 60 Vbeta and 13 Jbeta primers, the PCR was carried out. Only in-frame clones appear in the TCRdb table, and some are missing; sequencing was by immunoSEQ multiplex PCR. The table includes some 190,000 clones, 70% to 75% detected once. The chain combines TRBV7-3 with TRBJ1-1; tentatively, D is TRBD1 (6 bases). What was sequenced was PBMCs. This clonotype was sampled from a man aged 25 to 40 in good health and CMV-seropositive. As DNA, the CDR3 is TGTGCCAGCAGCTCTCAGGGGACTACAAACACTGAAGCTTTCTTT. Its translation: CASSSQGTTNTEAFF.